Detailed here is one TCR beta chain. Its antigen remains unknown. The data are from a study of shared clonotypes between healthy human individuals. Data came from immunoSEQ multiplex PCR; TCRdb stores just in-frame clones and leaves some out. The table shows around 1,900,000 clones, with over 85% occurring only once. Cells designated naive CD8 were CD45RO-negative and were positively selected for CCR7, with terminally differentiated effector memory CD45RA+ cells excluded. Donors comprised healthy HIV-negative adults lacking recent acute infections or vaccinations. Adult Caucasians living in Nashville, Tennessee made up all of the donors. Findings of the study overall: Sampling involved blood alone; tissue repertoires likely differ.

Sequencing input: naive CD8+ T cells from PBMCs. The sequence derives from a young man in good health. Some clones in this sample may be carry-over from other donors' samples.

DNA for the CDR3: TGTGCCAGCAGCCAACTGACAGGGATCTCCTACGAGCAGTACTTC. Translated: CASSQLTGISYEQYF. The chain combines TRBV4-2 with TRBJ2-7; 7 nucleotides match TRBD1. The germline gives CDR1 LGHNA, CDR2 YNFKEQ. With V trimmed by 2 bases and J by 0 bases, 4 bases remained unmatched. CDR3 length: 15 residues.